Listed below are T cell receptor beta chains from one sample, sequenced in a study of blood T cell repertoires in COVID-19. Sequencing used immunoSEQ multiplex PCR; TCRdb keeps in-frame clones, though not all of them. The sample has 320,000 or so clones; about 85% are singletons. The sample taken for sequencing was PBMCs or T cells enriched from blood (not recorded which). Every receptor here comes from a woman aged 25 to 39 who had been exposed to COVID-19. The CDR3 runs from the conserved cysteine through the conserved F or W. D genes are given only for firm matches. Clone size appears in some rows only: once, few, many, or a class for an expanded clone.

TRBJ2-5 TRBV19 TRBD2 few 16 CASSFGLAGGGATQYF TGTGCCAGTAGTTTCGGACTAGCGGGAGGGGGAGCGACCCAGTACTTC
TRBJ2-7 TRBV19 TRBD1 NA 15 CASRDWTGGSYEQYF TGTGCCAGTAGGGATTGGACAGGTGGCTCCTACGAGCAGTACTTC
TRBJ2-2 TRBV2 TRBD2 NA 14 CASSPAGGTGELFF TGTGCCAGCAGCCCAGCGGGAGGCACCGGGGAGCTGTTTTTT
TRBJ2-7 TRBV19 TRBD1 NA 17 CASSIDLTGGTPYEQYF TGTGCCAGTAGTATAGATTTGACAGGGGGCACGCCCTACGAGCAGTACTTC
TRBJ2-1 TRBV6-5 TRBD1 once 15 CASSISGTAYNEQFF TGTGCCAGCAGTATCTCCGGGACAGCATACAATGAGCAGTTCTTC
TRBJ1-5 TRBV3-1/TRBV3-2 NA many 14 CASSQRGENQPQHF TGTGCCAGCAGCCAGCGGGGCGAGAATCAGCCCCAGCATTTT
TRBJ2-3 TRBV24-1 TRBD2 NA 16 CATSDWTSGDPDTQYF TGTGCCACCAGTGACTGGACTAGCGGGGACCCAGATACGCAGTATTTT
TRBJ1-1 TRBV18 TRBD1 NA 15 CASSFDQGAGAEAFF TGTGCCAGCTCATTCGATCAGGGGGCTGGGGCTGAAGCTTTCTTT
TRBJ1-2 TRBV7-2 TRBD1 NA 16 CASSLEGQGDFYGYTF TGTGCCAGCAGCTTAGAAGGGCAGGGGGATTTCTATGGCTACACCTTC
TRBJ2-7 TRBV14 NA NA 15 CASSQDLNRYYEQYF TGTGCCAGCAGCCAAGATCTTAACAGATACTACGAGCAGTACTTC
TRBJ2-1 TRBV7-9 NA few 16 CASSFPLRGSYNEQFF TGTGCCAGCAGCTTCCCCCTCCGGGGTTCCTACAATGAGCAGTTCTTC
TRBJ1-1 TRBV11-2 NA NA 13 CASSQQENTEAFF TGTGCCAGCAGCCAACAGGAGAACACTGAAGCTTTCTTT
TRBJ2-5 TRBV3-1/TRBV3-2 TRBD2 NA 20 CASSQSLRGLAGAAQETQYF TGTGCCAGCAGCCAAAGCCTGAGAGGACTAGCGGGAGCCGCCCAAGAGACCCAGTACTTC
TRBJ2-1 TRBV12-5 TRBD2 NA 15 CASGLAGLAGGWQFF TGTGCTAGTGGTCTGGCTGGATTAGCGGGAGGGTGGCAGTTCTTC
TRBJ1-2 TRBV28 TRBD1 NA 15 CASASTGATNYGYTF TGTGCCAGCGCATCAACAGGGGCGACAAACTATGGCTACACCTTC
TRBJ2-2 TRBV25-1 TRBD1 once 14 CASAGTGGTGELFF TGTGCCAGCGCCGGGACAGGAGGGACCGGGGAGCTGTTTTTT
TRBJ1-5 TRBV28 NA NA 17 CASSFRENEDVDQPQHF TGTGCCAGCAGTTTCCGGGAAAATGAGGACGTGGATCAGCCCCAGCATTTT
TRBJ1-1 TRBV5-6 TRBD1 few 16 CASRSQGVVMNTEAFF TGTGCCAGCAGATCTCAGGGGGTCGTCATGAACACTGAAGCTTTCTTT
TRBJ2-5 TRBV5-5 TRBD2 NA 18 CASSPFLAGGLISETQYF TGTGCCAGCAGCCCTTTCCTAGCGGGGGGGCTGATTTCAGAGACCCAGTACTTC
TRBJ1-3 TRBV5-6 TRBD1 NA 17 CASSLRQGVLSGNTIYF TGTGCCAGCAGCTTGCGGCAGGGGGTGCTCTCTGGAAACACCATATATTTT
TRBJ2-7 TRBV9 TRBD2 NA 16 CASSVEAGGIPYEQYF TGTGCCAGCAGCGTAGAGGCGGGGGGGATACCCTACGAGCAGTACTTC
TRBJ2-1 TRBV12-3/TRBV12-4 NA NA 10 CASSSGLQFF TGTGCCAGCAGTTCGGGACTGCAGTTCTTC
TRBJ1-1 TRBV25-1 TRBD1 few 14 CASSELRDSTEAFF TGTGCCAGCAGTGAATTACGGGACAGCACTGAAGCTTTCTTT
TRBJ2-2 TRBV11-2 TRBD2 NA 17 CASSPVAGGPDTGELFF TGTGCCAGCAGCCCGGTAGCGGGGGGGCCGGACACCGGGGAGCTGTTTTTT
TRBJ1-2 TRBV28 NA NA 16 CASSLLVALGMGGYTF TGTGCCAGCAGTTTATTGGTTGCTCTAGGCATGGGTGGCTACACCTTC
TRBJ1-5 TRBV6-1 NA NA 17 CASRETGEDYSNQPQHF TGTGCCAGCAGGGAAACAGGCGAAGATTATAGCAATCAGCCCCAGCATTTT
TRBJ1-3 TRBV6-5 TRBD1 NA 14 CASLQGPSGNTIYF TGTGCCAGCTTACAGGGGCCCTCTGGAAACACCATATATTTT
TRBJ2-7 TRBV5-4 TRBD1 once 14 CASRGQGASYEQYF TGTGCCAGCAGGGGACAGGGGGCTTCCTACGAGCAGTACTTC
TRBJ2-3 TRBV24-1 NA NA 16 CATSDLEGRSTDTQYF TGTGCCACCAGTGATTTGGAGGGTAGGAGCACAGATACGCAGTATTTT
TRBJ2-3 TRBV27 NA NA 14 CASSLTSSTDTQYF TGTGCCAGCAGTTTAACTAGCTCCACAGATACGCAGTATTTT
TRBJ1-3 TRBV4-3 NA NA 16 CASSQDRTFSGNTIYF TGCGCCAGCAGCCAAGACAGGACTTTCTCTGGAAACACCATATATTTT
TRBJ2-7 TRBV6-5 TRBD1 NA 15 CASSYSGDRIYEQYF TGTGCCAGCAGTTACTCGGGGGACAGAATATACGAGCAGTACTTC
TRBJ2-7 TRBV7-8 TRBD2 few 14 CATMGGGRAYEQYF TGTGCCACCATGGGTGGCGGGAGGGCTTACGAGCAGTACTTC
TRBJ2-7 TRBV10-2 NA NA 14 CASSEIGVDYEQYF TGCGCCAGCAGTGAGATCGGGGTGGATTACGAGCAGTACTTC
TRBJ2-2 TRBV7-9 TRBD2 NA 17 CASSPPRSGKRAGELFF TGTGCCAGCAGCCCGCCTAGGAGCGGGAAAAGGGCCGGGGAGCTGTTTTTT
TRBJ2-2 TRBV11-3 TRBD1 NA 16 CASSFHSGGLTGELFF TGTGCCAGCAGCTTTCATTCAGGGGGTCTCACCGGGGAGCTGTTTTTT
TRBJ1-1 TRBV4-1 NA NA 15 CASSPSDRLNTEAFF TGCGCCAGCAGCCCATCCGACAGGCTGAACACTGAAGCTTTCTTT
TRBJ1-1 TRBV30 NA NA 13 CAWQKTVNTEAFF TGTGCCTGGCAAAAGACAGTTAACACTGAAGCTTTCTTT
TRBJ1-2 TRBV4-1 NA NA 16 CASSQAVQGSNYGYTF TGCGCCAGCAGCCAAGCGGTACAGGGCTCCAACTATGGCTACACCTTC
TRBJ2-1 TRBV4-1 NA NA 13 CASSQVQVYEQFF TGCGCCAGCAGCCAAGTTCAGGTCTATGAGCAGTTCTTC
TRBJ1-5 TRBV28 NA NA 12 CAGSGVDQPQHF TGTGCCGGCTCAGGGGTGGATCAGCCCCAGCATTTT
TRBJ1-3 TRBV6-2/TRBV6-3 TRBD1 few 16 CASSSTGRGSGNTIYF TGTGCCAGCAGTTCGACAGGGAGAGGCTCTGGAAACACCATATATTTT
TRBJ2-2 TRBV6-2/TRBV6-3 NA NA 16 CASSYSIGGDTGELFF TGTGCCAGCAGTTACTCGATAGGGGGGGACACCGGGGAGCTGTTTTTT
TRBJ2-1 TRBV28 NA NA 13 CASSYPAGNEQFF TGTGCCAGCAGTTACCCAGCAGGCAATGAGCAGTTCTTC
TRBJ1-4 TRBV7-2 NA NA 15 CASRQGRGLNEKLFF TGTGCCAGCAGACAGGGACGGGGTCTTAATGAAAAACTGTTTTTT
TRBJ2-7 TRBV29-1 TRBD2 NA 12 CSVDGRAGEQYF TGCAGCGTTGACGGGAGGGCCGGCGAGCAGTACTTC
TRBJ2-1 TRBV2 NA NA 13 CASSVHTPNEQFF TGTGCCAGCAGTGTACACACGCCGAATGAGCAGTTCTTC
TRBJ2-4 TRBV19 TRBD1 NA 14 CASSIGNRGGIQYF TGTGCCAGTAGTATAGGCAACAGGGGTGGCATTCAGTACTTC
TRBJ2-7 TRBV6-2/TRBV6-3 NA NA 12 CASSYKSIEQYF TGTGCCAGCAGTTACAAATCAATCGAGCAGTACTTC
TRBJ1-1 TRBV5-4 NA NA 14 CASSFQGRRVEAFF TGTGCCAGCAGCTTCCAGGGGCGCAGAGTTGAAGCTTTCTTT
TRBJ1-6 TRBV7-9 TRBD1 once 13 CASSTGGNSPLHF TGTGCCAGCAGTACAGGGGGTAATTCACCCCTCCACTTT
TRBJ2-1 TRBV24-1 NA many 15 CATSDNGGLYNEQFF TGTGCCACCAGTGATAACGGGGGGCTATACAATGAGCAGTTCTTC
TRBJ2-7 TRBV28 NA once 14 CASSLTGRSYEQYF TGTGCCAGCAGCCTGACAGGACGCTCCTACGAGCAGTACTTC